This record concerns one TCR beta chain sequence. These data come from a study of blood T cell repertoires in COVID-19. As for the study in general: Sites in the United States, Italy and Spain provided acute and convalescent COVID-19 samples. From T cells, B-cell-depleted T cells, or PBMCs came the material, which was cDNA or gDNA.

Per the original methods: Amplification with reference gene primers provided the estimates of nucleated cell counts. Profiled with immunoSEQ multiplex PCR; TCRdb holds only in-frame clones, not every one. V and J calls and clone size are as listed in that table; D and trimming were resolved from the DNA. The sample lists 100,000 to 120,000 clones, just over 75% occurring once. Germline CDR1 is KGHDR and CDR2 is SFDVKD. Trimming left V 10 bases short and J 9 bases short, with 13 bases between. The CDR3 is 11 amino acids. Sequenced sample: peripheral blood. The source of this sequence is a woman at least 80 years old with acute or convalescent COVID-19. The chain carries TRBV24-1 and TRBJ2-3, with D tentatively TRBD1 (6 bases). In DNA form, the CDR3 reads TGTGCCACTAGTACAGGGTACACGCAGTATTTT. Its protein is CATSTGYTQYF.